This record covers a single T cell receptor (beta chain). The antigen remains undetermined. Original processing notes: Junction-only sequences without quality scores came from ImmunoSEQ, so filtering differed. Only in-frame clones appear in the TCRdb table, and some are missing; sequencing was by immunoSEQ multiplex PCR. V and J calls plus clone size are reproduced from that table; the DNA served to infer D and trimming. This repertoire shows under 2.5 million clones, around 92% found once; its top ten account for approximately 0.39%. In the CD4+ fraction, cells were divided into CD45RA+ naive and CD45RA-negative memory subsets. CDR1 and CDR2 from the germline V gene are MNHEY and SMNVEV (reference sequence). The CDR3 runs to 15 residues. The V end was cut by 2 bases, the J end by 4 bases, with 9 bases between. The sample comes from a study of shared clonotypes between healthy human individuals. Study-wide results and caveats: Sharing across four donors was highest in naive CD4 (roughly 5%) and lowest in memory CD8 (0.4%). Among the subsets, naive ones generally showed larger estimated richness than memory ones.

The TCR sequence derives from a man in his late teens or twenties in good health. Some clones in this sample may be carry-over from other donors' samples. This rearrangement joins TRBV27 to TRBJ2-6; weak D call: TRBD2 (5 bases). Sequenced material: naive CD4+ T cells from PBMCs. This sample's subset: CD45RA+ positively selected. Here the CDR3 reads CASSLRGRGANVLTF. In DNA form, the CDR3 reads TGTGCCAGCAGTTTACGGGGAAGAGGGGCCAACGTCCTGACTTTC.